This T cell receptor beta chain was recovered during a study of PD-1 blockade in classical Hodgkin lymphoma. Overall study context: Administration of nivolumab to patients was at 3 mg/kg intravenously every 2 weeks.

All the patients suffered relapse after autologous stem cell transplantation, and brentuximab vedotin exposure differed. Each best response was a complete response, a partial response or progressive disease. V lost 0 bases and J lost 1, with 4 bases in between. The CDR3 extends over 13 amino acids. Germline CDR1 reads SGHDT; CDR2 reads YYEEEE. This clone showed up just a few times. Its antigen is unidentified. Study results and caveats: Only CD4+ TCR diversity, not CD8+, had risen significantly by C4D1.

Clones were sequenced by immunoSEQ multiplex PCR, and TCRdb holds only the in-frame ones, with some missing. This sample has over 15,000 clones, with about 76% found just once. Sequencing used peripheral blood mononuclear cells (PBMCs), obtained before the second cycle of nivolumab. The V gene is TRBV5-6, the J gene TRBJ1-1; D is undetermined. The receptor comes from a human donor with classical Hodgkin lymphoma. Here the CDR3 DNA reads TGTGCCAGCAGCTTGGGGGGGAACACTGAAGCTTTCTTT. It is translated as CASSLGGNTEAFF.